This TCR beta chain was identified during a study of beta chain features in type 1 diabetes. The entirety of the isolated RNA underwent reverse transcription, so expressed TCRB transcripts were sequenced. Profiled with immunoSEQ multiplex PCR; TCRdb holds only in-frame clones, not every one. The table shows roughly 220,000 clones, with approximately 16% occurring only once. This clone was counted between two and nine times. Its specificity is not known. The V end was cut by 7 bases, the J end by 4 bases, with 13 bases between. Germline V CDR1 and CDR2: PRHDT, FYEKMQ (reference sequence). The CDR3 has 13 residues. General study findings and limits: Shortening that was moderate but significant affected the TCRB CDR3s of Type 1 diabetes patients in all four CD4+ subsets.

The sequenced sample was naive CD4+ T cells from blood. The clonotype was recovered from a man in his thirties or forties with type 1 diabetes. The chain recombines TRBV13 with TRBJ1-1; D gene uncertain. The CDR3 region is CASKESPSTEAFF. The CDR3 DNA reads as TGTGCCAGCAAAGAGAGCCCCAGCACTGAAGCTTTCTTT.